One sample yielded the 32 T cell receptor beta chains listed below, sequenced in a study of control samples from healthy donors and cancer patients (dated by TCRdb to 2020 to 2022). Library generation was performed with the immunoSEQ multiplex PCR assay. TCRdb stores this immuneACCESS table with in-frame sequences only. Part of the clones is absent; in the studies checked, under half of the shortfall reflects unresolved V genes, and no reason is known for the rest. The table for this sample lists 150,000 to 200,000 clones; roughly 93% of them were counted only once. Of the sample, roughly 3.9% is held by the ten largest clones. Sequenced sample: blood. The source of these receptors is a woman aged 60-70 years in good health.

The genes are TRBV6-2 or TRBV6-3 and TRBJ1-1, with D hard to call. V shed 4 bases and J shed 1 base, with 13 bases lying between them. This CDR3 has 15 residues. Germline V gene data show CDR1 as MNHEY and CDR2 as SVGEGT. CDR3 in DNA: TGTGCCAGCAGTTTCTACCAAGACTCGAACACTGAAGCTTTCTTT. Its translation: CASSFYQDSNTEAFF.

This clone was recorded once. This chain links TRBV6-5 with TRBJ1-1; D is undetermined. CDR3 size: 14 residues. Germline values: CDR1 MNHEY, CDR2 SVGAGI. V lost 6 bases and J lost 0, with 11 bases in between. The CDR3 sequence is CASRTDYMNTEAFF. The CDR3, as DNA: TGTGCCAGCAGAACGGATTACATGAACACTGAAGCTTTCTTT.

The chain has TRBV2 and TRBJ1-2, with D hard to call. The length of the CDR3 is 14 residues. The V end lost 5 bases, the J end lost 6 bases, and 16 bases lay between the germline ends. CDR1 SNHLY and CDR2 FYNNEI come from the germline V gene. CDR3 DNA sequence: TGTGCCAGCAGTAAGGCCCAGAAAGGAAATGGCTACACCTTC. Translation: CASSKAQKGNGYTF.

The chain recombines TRBV5-4 with TRBJ2-2; 8 nucleotides match TRBD2. In germline, CDR1 is SGHNT, CDR2 YYREEE (reference sequence). After removal of 0 bases from V and 2 bases from J, the junction contained 3 bases not matched to a gene. This CDR3 is 16 amino acids long. The CDR3 sequence: CASSLGAGGNTGELFF. Here the CDR3 DNA reads TGTGCCAGCAGCTTGGGGGCGGGGGGAAACACCGGGGAGCTGTTTTTT.

The V and J genes are TRBV7-2 and TRBJ2-1, with 7 nucleotides matching TRBD2. The CDR3 is 13 amino acids. The J segment lost 8 bases and the V segment lost 8 bases, leaving 9 bases of the junction unmatched. Germline V lookup: CDR1 SGHTA, CDR2 FQGNSA. The CDR3 coding sequence is TGTGCCAGCCGTGGCGGGGGTATGTATGAGCAGTTCTTC. Protein sequence: CASRGGGMYEQFF.

The rearrangement joins TRBV18 to TRBJ2-7; TRBD1 matches 7 bases. The V gene end was trimmed by 2 bases and the J gene end by 4 bases; junction bases not matched to a gene: 8. The CDR3 is 15 amino acids. From germline, CDR1 is KGHSH and CDR2 LQKENI. The CDR3 nucleotides are TGTGCCAGCTCACCAAACAGGGGCGCTTCTTACGAGCAGTACTTC. Protein product: CASSPNRGASYEQYF.

The chain employs TRBV29-1 and TRBJ2-4; D is possibly TRBD2 (5 bases). Germline V gives CDR1 SQVTM, CDR2 ANQGSEA. This CDR3 has 12 residues. V shed 4 bases and J shed 3 bases, with 7 bases lying between them. The CDR3 sequence is CSVVSGKNIQYF. CDR3 coding DNA: TGCAGCGTTGTAAGCGGCAAAAACATTCAGTACTTC.

This chain joins TRBV6-5 and TRBJ2-3; TRBD1 might be the D (6 bases). This CDR3 has 15 residues. Germline V gives CDR1 MNHEY, CDR2 SVGAGI. The V end lost 5 bases, the J end lost 0 bases, and 12 bases lay between the germline ends. In DNA, the CDR3 is TGTGCCAGCAGTCCTGACAGGTATAGCACAGATACGCAGTATTTT. This codes for CASSPDRYSTDTQYF.

The gene calls are TRBV6-2 or TRBV6-3 and TRBJ2-6; no clear D. The CDR3 runs to 18 residues. V was clipped by 0 bases and J by 1 base, with 13 bases between them. Germline V lookup: CDR1 MNHEY, CDR2 SVGEGT. The CDR3 sequence: CASSYSVVRPSGANVLTF. In DNA, the CDR3 is TGTGCCAGCAGTTACTCGGTCGTCAGGCCTTCTGGGGCCAACGTCCTGACTTTC.

This sequence joins TRBV12-1 and TRBJ2-1; TRBD2, the table's D call, lacks a check against the DNA. TRBV12-1 is annotated as a pseudogene. This CDR3 comprises 15 residues. Written as DNA, the CDR3 is TGTGCCAGCAGCTTTCGGCTAGCGGGGAACAATGAGCAGTTCTTC. It yields the protein CASSFRLAGNNEQFF.

The chain uses TRBV29-1 and TRBJ1-1, with D tentatively TRBD1 (5 bases). The CDR3 has 13 amino acids. In germline, CDR1 is SQVTM, CDR2 ANQGSEA. Trimming stripped 6 bases from V and 3 bases from J, with 14 bases between. The CDR3 here is CSVHERGDTEAFF. CDR3 nucleotide sequence: TGCAGCGTCCACGAGCGAGGGGACACTGAAGCTTTCTTT.

V is TRBV12-3 or TRBV12-4 and J is TRBJ1-2, with D possibly TRBD1 on 5 matching bases. This CDR3 has 12 amino acids. The V end lost 6 bases, the J end lost 8 bases, and 13 bases lay between the germline ends. The CDR3 is CASSGGSWGYTF. CDR3 DNA: TGTGCCAGCAGCGGGGGTTCTTGGGGCTACACCTTC.

The rearrangement links TRBV29-1 to TRBJ2-5; D gene ambiguous. The CDR3 totals 11 residues. Trimming took off 3 bases at V and 4 bases at J, with 6 bases between the two ends. Germline V gives CDR1 SQVTM, CDR2 ANQGSEA. This CDR3 reads CSVELLETQYF. The CDR3 coding sequence is TGCAGCGTTGAGCTTCTAGAGACCCAGTACTTC.

This chain uses TRBV21-1 with TRBJ2-1. TRBV21-1 counts as a pseudogene. CDR3 length: 16 residues. This CDR3 is CASSKEGDRSYNEQFF. CDR3 nucleotide sequence: TGTGCCAGCAGCAAAGAGGGTGATCGCTCCTACAATGAGCAGTTCTTC.

This clone occurred once. The chain uses TRBV4-3 and TRBJ2-2; TRBD2 might be the D (6 bases). The length of the CDR3 is 16 residues. In germline, CDR1 is LGHNA, CDR2 YSLEER. The ends were cut back, 3 bases at V and 3 bases at J, with 14 bases in the middle. The CDR3 bases are TGCGCCAGCAGCCACTTATGGGCGGGGCACACCGGGGAGCTGTTTTTT. This encodes CASSHLWAGHTGELFF.

V and J are TRBV20-1 and TRBJ1-1; D is ambiguous. Germline CDR1 is DFQATT and CDR2 is SNEGSKA (reference sequence). V dropped 3 bases and J dropped 3 bases, with 5 bases sitting between them. The CDR3 contains 11 residues. The CDR3 DNA reads as TGCAGTGCTAGTGGGGACACTGAAGCTTTCTTT. Translated: CSASGDTEAFF.

The chain carries TRBV16 and TRBJ2-1, with TRBD1 matching over 8 bases. V lost 4 bases, J lost 1 base, and 6 bases stayed unmatched. The germline V gene has CDR1 KGHSY and CDR2 FQNENV. There are 16 residues in the CDR3. The CDR3 DNA is TGTGCCAGCAGCCGAATCGACAGGGGATCCTACAATGAGCAGTTCTTC. It yields the protein CASSRIDRGSYNEQFF.

The J gene is TRBJ2-1, the V gene TRBV5-6; 8 bases are a match to TRBD2. CDR3 length: 14 residues. Trimming cost V 4 bases and J 10 bases; bases outside gene matches: 10. Per the germline V gene, CDR1 is SGHDT and CDR2 is YYEEEE. The CDR3 coding sequence is TGTGCCAGCAGCCTTTTGCGGGGGGCGGGCGAGCAGTTCTTC. Translation: CASSLLRGAGEQFF.

The V gene is TRBV18, the J gene TRBJ2-5; 8 nucleotides agree with TRBD2. The CDR3 covers 15 residues. The J segment lost 1 base and the V segment lost 2 bases, leaving 3 bases of the junction unmatched. Germline CDR1 KGHSH, CDR2 LQKENI. This chain's CDR3 is CASSPRLAIQETQYF. Written as DNA, the CDR3 is TGTGCCAGCTCACCAAGACTAGCGATCCAAGAGACCCAGTACTTC.

This chain uses TRBV7-9 with TRBJ1-5, with a tentative D call TRBD1 (6 bases). The CDR3 has 15 residues. CDR1 and CDR2 from the germline V gene are SEHNR and FQNEAQ (reference sequence). V was trimmed by 2 bases and J by 0 bases, leaving 8 bases between them. The CDR3 coding sequence is TGTGCCAGCAGCTTAACAGGGAATAGCAATCAGCCCCAGCATTTT. Translated, it gives CASSLTGNSNQPQHF.

V and J are TRBV10-3 and TRBJ1-4, with D unresolved. The CDR3 sequence is 13 residues long. CDR1 is ENHRY, CDR2 SYGVKD, per germline. V lost 2 bases and J 10 bases, leaving 11 bases between the germline ends. CDR3 amino acids: CAISEGEGVKLFF. DNA for the CDR3: TGTGCCATCAGTGAGGGGGAGGGAGTAAAACTGTTTTTT.

The gene calls are TRBV30 and TRBJ1-2, with 9 nucleotides matching TRBD1. Germline CDR1 and CDR2: GTSNPN and SVGIG (reference sequence). The CDR3 is 14 amino acids. The V and J ends lost 7 bases and 1 base, in that order; junction bases with no gene match: 7. CDR3 region: CASTGDRDNYGYTF. As DNA, the CDR3 is TGTGCCTCCACGGGGGACAGGGATAACTATGGCTACACCTTC. Based on the CDR3 plus reference TRBV30 and TRBJ1-2, the full variable domain is SQTIHQWPATLVQPVGSPLSLECTVEGTSNPNLYWYRQAAGRGLQLLFYSVGIGQISSEVPQNLSASRPQDRQFILSSKKLLLSDSGFYLCASTGDRDNYGYTFGSGTRLTVV.

The chain combines TRBV4-3 with TRBJ2-5, with D unclear. Germline V gene data show CDR1 as LGHNA and CDR2 as YSLEER. Deletions cut 1 base from V and 4 bases from J, with 13 bases between. The CDR3 sequence is 15 residues long. CDR3 DNA sequence: TGCGCCAGCAGCCAAGTCGGTGGGCCTGGAGAGACCCAGTACTTC. Its translation: CASSQVGGPGETQYF.

This clone was recorded only once. This chain connects TRBV6-5 to TRBJ1-5; TRBD1 aligns across 9 bases. Germline CDR1 and CDR2: MNHEY and SVGAGI. The J segment lost 3 bases and the V segment lost 4 bases, leaving 1 base of the junction unmatched. The CDR3 runs 14 residues. CDR3 region: CASSWDRANQPQHF. In nucleotides, the CDR3 is TGTGCCAGCAGTTGGGACAGGGCCAATCAGCCCCAGCATTTT.

V is TRBV7-9 and J is TRBJ1-3; D call uncertain. Trimming shortened V by 4 bases and J by 4 bases, and 8 bases separated the two germline ends. This CDR3 is 13 amino acids long. Looked up from germline, CDR1 is SEHNR and CDR2 is FQNEAQ (reference sequence). The CDR3 loop is CASSSGRGNTIYF. CDR3 nucleotide sequence: TGTGCCAGCAGCTCCGGACGCGGAAACACCATATATTTT.

The V and J genes are TRBV7-2 and TRBJ1-6; the D gene is possibly TRBD1 (5 bases). Germline loops: CDR1 SGHTA, CDR2 FQGNSA. V lost 5 bases and J lost 6, with 11 bases in between. The CDR3 runs 14 residues. The CDR3 DNA sequence: TGTGCCAGCAGCCCGACAGTACTTAATTCACCCCTCCACTTT. It encodes CASSPTVLNSPLHF.

The DNA for the CDR3 is TGCGCCAGCAGTGACCTCGGGGGCTATGGCTACACCTTC. This encodes CASSDLGGYGYTF. The gene calls are TRBV10-2 and TRBJ1-2; TRBD1 might be the D (5 bases). Germline V gives CDR1 WSHSY, CDR2 SAAADI. V was trimmed by 3 bases and J by 4 bases, leaving 9 bases between them. The CDR3 sequence is 13 residues long.

The rearrangement joins TRBV19 to TRBJ2-2; unclear D gene. CDR1 is LNHDA, CDR2 SQIVND, per germline (reference sequence). The V and J ends lost 1 base and 1 base respectively, with 13 bases between them. The CDR3 runs 17 residues. The CDR3: CASSIGPPDLNTGELFF. The CDR3 DNA sequence: TGTGCCAGTAGTATAGGCCCCCCCGACCTGAACACCGGGGAGCTGTTTTTT.

The chain carries TRBV3-1 (or the pseudogene TRBV3-2) and TRBJ1-6, with D maybe TRBD1 (5 bases). V was cut by 2 bases and J by 10 bases, with 15 bases left in between. Germline CDR1 and CDR2: LGHDT and YNNKEL (reference sequence). The length of the CDR3 is 15 residues. This CDR3 is CASSQWGEVWSPLHF. The CDR3 DNA reads TGTGCCAGCAGCCAATGGGGGGAGGTGTGGTCACCCCTCCACTTT.

The chain links TRBV27 to TRBJ1-1; possibly TRBD1 for D (5 bases). CDR3 length equals 15 residues. Trimming shortened V by 3 bases and J by 5 bases, and 16 bases separated the two germline ends. Germline values: CDR1 MNHEY, CDR2 SMNVEV (reference sequence). The CDR3 reads CASSFLAGRGTEAFF. CDR3 coding DNA: TGTGCCAGCAGTTTTCTTGCAGGGCGGGGAACTGAAGCTTTCTTT.

The chain has TRBV9 and TRBJ1-2; 7 bases are shared with TRBD1. The V gene's germline CDR1 is SGDLS and CDR2 YYNGEE. The V and J ends lost 6 bases and 2 bases, in that order; junction bases with no gene match: 10. The CDR3 covers 15 residues. CDR3 DNA: TGTGCCAGCACGGGACGGGGACAGTACAACTATGGCTACACCTTC. Protein sequence: CASTGRGQYNYGYTF.

The V and J genes are TRBV7-4 and TRBJ1-5; maybe TRBD1 (6 bases). Germline lookup yields CDR1 SGHVT and CDR2 SQSDAQ. CDR3 size: 16 residues. V was cut by 2 bases and J by 2 bases, with 13 bases left in between. CDR3 sequence (DNA): TGTGCCAGCAGCTTATTGCCAGGGGTACGCAATCAGCCCCAGCATTTT. Its translation: CASSLLPGVRNQPQHF.